This T cell receptor (beta chain) was sequenced in a study of OX40 agonist ivuxolimab in advanced cancers. On the study more broadly: With a range of roughly 20 to 85, age averaged approximately 60 years, and 75% to 90% were male. Study outcomes and limitations: At 0.1 to 3.0 mg/kg, clonal expansion of CD4+ and CD8+ blood T cells had occurred by week 6.

Points on this clone: What it binds is unknown.

Repertoires were generated with immunoSEQ multiplex PCR, while TCRdb's copy carries only in-frame clones and drops some. The sample includes roughly 69,000 clones, about 90% of them seen just once. CDR1 and CDR2 (germline): SGHDN, FVKESK. There are 15 residues in the CDR3. Trimming shortened V by 0 bases and J by 4 bases, and 12 bases separated the two germline ends. The specimen comprised CD4+ or CD8+ T cells sorted from blood, sampled in a trial of the OX40 agonist ivuxolimab. The chain recombines TRBV14 with TRBJ1-2; weak D call: TRBD1 (5 bases). The sequence was obtained from an adult with an advanced solid tumor such as melanoma, head and neck, liver or kidney cancer. CDR3 coding DNA: TGTGCCAGCAGCCAAGAAGTGGACACCGTCTATGGCTACACCTTC. This codes for CASSQEVDTVYGYTF. Based on the CDR3 plus reference TRBV14 and TRBJ1-2, the full variable domain is EAGVTQFPSHSVIEKGQTVTLRCDPISGHDNLYWYRRVMGKEIKFLLHFVKESKQDESGMPNNRFLAERTGGTYSTLKVQPAELEDSGVYFCASSQEVDTVYGYTFGSGTRLTVV.